The rows below give T cell receptor beta chains drawn from one sample of a study of response to subunit inactivated influenza vaccine. TCRdb redid the calling of the RT-PCR reads with MiXCR, one entry per CDR3 protein. In the table there are hundreds of thousands of distinct CDR3 sequences, about 25% of which are singletons. The sample was CD4+ T cells sorted from PBMCs, taken about 5 days after vaccination. The receptor source for this set is a man in his fifties or sixties who received an inactivated influenza vaccine. Both conserved end residues are part of each CDR3. A D gene is named only where the DNA matches it firmly. For some rows the clone size is stated as once, few or many, or as a class when expanded; others skip it.

clone size	CDR3 length	D gene	V gene	J gene	CDR3 DNA	CDR3 protein
few	16	TRBD1	TRBV7-2	TRBJ1-1	TGTGCCAGCAGCTTACAGGGGGCGACCTCGGGGACTGAAGCTTTCTTT	CASSLQGATSGTEAFF
NA	12	NA	TRBV20-1	TRBJ2-7	TGCAGTGCTCCCACTAGAGCCAACGAGCAGTACTTC	CSAPTRANEQYF
NA	12	NA	TRBV12-3/TRBV12-4	TRBJ2-3	TGTGCCAGCACCAAGGGCACAGATACGCAGTATTTT	CASTKGTDTQYF
few	13	NA	TRBV12-3/TRBV12-4	TRBJ2-3	TGTGCCAGCAGACCTCCTCTCACAGATACGCAGTATTTT	CASRPPLTDTQYF
NA	15	NA	TRBV10-3	TRBJ1-5	TGTGCCATCAGTGAGTTCGGGGCGACCCATCAGCCCCAGCATTTT	CAISEFGATHQPQHF
NA	15	TRBD1	TRBV5-1	TRBJ2-5	TGCGCCAGCAGCTTGGTGTCAGGGGGCAAGGAGACCCAGTACTTC	CASSLVSGGKETQYF
NA	15	NA	TRBV2	TRBJ2-5	TGTGCCAGTAATCTAAGACCGGGGGTTAAGGAGACCCAGTACTTC	CASNLRPGVKETQYF
few	12	NA	TRBV5-5	TRBJ2-7	TGTGCCAGCAGTTTTGACCGCTACGAGCAGTACTTC	CASSFDRYEQYF
few	14	NA	TRBV7-9	TRBJ2-4	TGTGCCAGCAGCTTAAATCTCAAGGAAAACATTCAGTACTTC	CASSLNLKENIQYF
NA	16	TRBD1	TRBV9	TRBJ1-1	TGTGCCAGCAGCGTTTCGACAGGGGCGAGAAACACTGAAGCTTTCTTT	CASSVSTGARNTEAFF
few	14	TRBD2	TRBV5-1	TRBJ2-1	TGCGCCAGCAGCTCTAGCGGGGGGATAAATGAGCAGTTCTTC	CASSSSGGINEQFF
few	13	NA	TRBV7-2	TRBJ1-4	TGTGCCAGCAGCCCTGGGGTGGGGGAAAAACTGTTTTTT	CASSPGVGEKLFF
few	17	TRBD1	TRBV20-1	TRBJ1-5	TGCAGTGCTAGCGCACAGGGGGCCCCCAATCAGGGGCAGCCCCAGCATTTT	CSASAQGAPNQGQPQHF
few	12	NA	TRBV2	TRBJ1-2	TGTGCCAGCAAGAGTTGGAGCTATGGCTACACCTTC	CASKSWSYGYTF
many	15	NA	TRBV12-3/TRBV12-4	TRBJ2-1	TGTGCCAGCAGTCCGGGACATTCGTCCTACAATGAGCAGTTCTTC	CASSPGHSSYNEQFF
NA	15	TRBD1	TRBV5-6	TRBJ2-1	TGTGCCAGCAGCACCGGACAGGCTCCTAACAATGAGCAGTTCTTC	CASSTGQAPNNEQFF
NA	11	NA	TRBV3-1	TRBJ2-4	TGTGCCAGCAGCCAAGGATACATTCAGTACTTC	CASSQGYIQYF
NA	14	NA	TRBV4-3	TRBJ2-5	TGCGCCAGCAGCCAAACGGCAGGGCAAGAGACCCAGTACTTC	CASSQTAGQETQYF
NA	15	TRBD2	TRBV12-3/TRBV12-4	TRBJ2-3	TGTGCCAGCACCTACCGGACTAGAGGCGCAGATACGCAGTATTTT	CASTYRTRGADTQYF
few	17	NA	TRBV4-1	TRBJ1-1	TGCGCCAGCAGCCAAGGACCAAAGGGACCGGTAAACAAGGAAGCTTTCTTT	CASSQGPKGPVNKEAFF
NA	16	TRBD2	TRBV4-2	TRBJ2-2	TGTGCCAGCAGCCAGGGACTAGCGGGAGGGGATGGGGAGCTGTTTTTT	CASSQGLAGGDGELFF
NA	14	TRBD2	TRBV6-2/TRBV6-3	TRBJ2-7	TGTGCCAGCAAAAAGCGGGAGGGCTCCTACGAGCAGTACTTC	CASKKREGSYEQYF
NA	16	TRBD2	TRBV7-9	TRBJ2-2	TGTGCCAGCAGCTTTCAGCTAGCGGGAGTTACCGGGGAGCTGTTTTTT	CASSFQLAGVTGELFF
NA	15	TRBD2	TRBV6-5	TRBJ2-5	TGTGCCAGCAGTTACCCTAGCGGGAACCAAGAGACCCAGTACTTC	CASSYPSGNQETQYF
few	14	TRBD1	TRBV7-2	TRBJ1-2	TGTGCCAGCAGCGCAGGACAGGGTGTCTATGGCTACACCTTC	CASSAGQGVYGYTF
NA	16	TRBD2	TRBV12-3/TRBV12-4	TRBJ2-3	TGTGCCAGCAGGGGGTTAGGGACTAGCGCCACAGATACGCAGTATTTT	CASRGLGTSATDTQYF
few	11	NA	TRBV18	TRBJ2-5	TGTGCCAGCTCACCAGACGAGACCCAGTACTTC	CASSPDETQYF
few	12	NA	TRBV18	TRBJ2-7	TGTGCCAGCTCACCACCATCACGCGAGCAGTACTTC	CASSPPSREQYF
NA	14	NA	TRBV3-1	TRBJ2-3	TGTGCCAGCAGCAATACAGGGAGCACAGATACGCAGTATTTT	CASSNTGSTDTQYF
few	15	NA	TRBV5-1	TRBJ2-3	TGCGCCAGCAGCTTTGACAGCAGAAGCACAGATACGCAGTATTTT	CASSFDSRSTDTQYF
NA	11	TRBD1	TRBV20-1	TRBJ1-2	TGCAGTGCTAGGACAGGGTATGGCTACACCTTC	CSARTGYGYTF